This is a list of T cell receptor beta chains from one sample in a study of T cells after yellow fever vaccination. Each CDR3 protein gets one entry after TCRdb re-called the 5' RACE reads with MiXCR. The sample has more than 75,000 distinct CDR3 sequences, more than 7.5% seen once. Source: CD8+ T cells not binding an NS4B(214-222) dextramer, sorted from PBMCs, taken about 2 weeks after the first yellow fever vaccination. These TCRs come from a man aged 18 to 30 who received the YFV17D yellow fever vaccine. Each CDR3 is given with its conserved first and last residue. D genes are given only for firm matches. Rows may omit the clone size; those that give it use once, few, many or a size class.

V gene	D gene	J gene	clone size	CDR3 protein	CDR3 DNA
TRBV28	.	TRBJ2-5	.	CASRGQSETQYF	TGTGCCAGCAGAGGACAGAGCGAGACCCAGTACTTC
TRBV6-1	TRBD2	TRBJ2-3	few	CASGAAGGTDTQYF	TGTGCCAGCGGCGCCGCGGGGGGCACAGATACGCAGTATTTT
TRBV19	.	TRBJ2-3	few	CASSIDRLVGAQDTQYF	TGTGCCAGTAGTATAGATCGTTTGGTGGGGGCGCAAGATACGCAGTATTTT
TRBV3-1	TRBD2	TRBJ2-1	few	CASSAVLAGGTESSYNEQFF	TGTGCCAGCAGCGCCGTACTAGCGGGGGGCACAGAGAGCTCCTACAATGAGCAGTTCTTC
TRBV7-9	.	TRBJ1-1	few	CASSLMAEEAFF	TGTGCCAGCAGCTTGATGGCAGAGGAAGCTTTCTTT
TRBV7-6	.	TRBJ2-2	many	CASSLLGELFF	TGTGCCAGCAGCTTACTCGGGGAGCTGTTTTTT
TRBV5-5	TRBD2	TRBJ2-5	many	CASLLAGDKETQYF	TGTGCCAGCCTCCTGGCGGGGGATAAAGAGACCCAGTACTTC
TRBV29-1	.	TRBJ2-1	many	CSVEDRGANNEQFF	TGCAGCGTTGAAGACAGGGGCGCTAACAATGAGCAGTTCTTC
TRBV9	.	TRBJ2-1	few	CASTQAGTIYNEQFF	TGTGCCAGCACCCAGGCCGGGACAATCTACAATGAGCAGTTCTTC
TRBV5-1	TRBD2	TRBJ2-7	few	CASSLTSGSYEQYF	TGCGCCAGCAGCTTGACTAGCGGATCCTACGAGCAGTACTTC
TRBV20-1	.	TRBJ1-2	.	CSARALRGYGYTF	TGCAGTGCTAGGGCCTTAAGGGGGTATGGCTACACCTTC
TRBV19	.	TRBJ2-2	.	CASSERATGELFF	TGTGCCAGTAGTGAGAGAGCCACCGGGGAGCTGTTTTTT
TRBV5-1	TRBD1	TRBJ2-5	.	CASSFFFDRAGETQYF	TGCGCCAGCAGCTTTTTCTTCGACAGGGCAGGGGAGACCCAGTACTTC
TRBV6-1	TRBD1	TRBJ1-1	.	CASSEARTGEAFF	TGTGCCAGCAGTGAAGCACGGACAGGTGAAGCTTTCTTT
TRBV9	TRBD1	TRBJ2-3	.	CANTGDPGQGRTDTQYF	TGTGCCAACACCGGGGATCCGGGACAGGGTAGAACAGATACGCAGTATTTT
TRBV7-9	TRBD1	TRBJ2-2	few	CASSLSDRAMAGELFF	TGTGCCAGCAGCTTATCGGACAGGGCAATGGCCGGGGAGCTGTTTTTT
TRBV5-5	.	TRBJ1-2	.	CASSLEVTYYYGYTF	TGTGCCAGCAGCTTGGAGGTGACTTACTACTATGGCTACACCTTC
TRBV10-3	.	TRBJ2-1	many	CAISDRSSYNEQFF	TGTGCCATCAGTGACAGGAGCTCCTACAATGAGCAGTTCTTC
TRBV5-1	TRBD1	TRBJ1-1	few	CASSLLRGTSEAFF	TGCGCCAGCAGCCTTCTCAGGGGGACCTCTGAAGCTTTCTTT
TRBV6-1	.	TRBJ1-1	.	CASGRGVLTEAFF	TGTGCCAGCGGCAGGGGTGTTTTAACTGAAGCTTTCTTT
TRBV9	.	TRBJ1-4	few	CASSLSGATNEKLFF	TGTGCCAGCAGCCTTTCGGGTGCAACTAATGAAAAACTGTTTTTT
TRBV29-1	.	TRBJ1-1	few	CSVEGLNTEAFF	TGCAGCGTTGAAGGTCTGAACACTGAAGCTTTCTTT
TRBV29-1	TRBD1	TRBJ2-1	.	CSVDMGWDRVQVEQFF	TGCAGCGTTGATATGGGCTGGGACAGGGTTCAGGTTGAGCAGTTCTTC
TRBV7-3	TRBD1	TRBJ2-3	.	CASSSPGTGSTDTQYF	TGTGCCAGCAGCTCCCCGGGGACAGGGAGCACAGATACGCAGTATTTT
TRBV15	TRBD2	TRBJ2-5	many	CATSRDLPRGEETQYF	TGTGCCACCAGCAGAGATCTCCCCCGGGGGGAAGAGACCCAGTACTTC
TRBV6-2/TRBV6-3	TRBD1	TRBJ1-5	few	CASSETGEGIQPQHF	TGTGCCAGCAGTGAAACAGGGGAGGGAATTCAGCCCCAGCATTTT
TRBV6-4	.	TRBJ2-3	few	CASSDSSSATDTQYF	TGTGCCAGCAGTGACTCGTCTAGCGCCACAGATACGCAGTATTTT
TRBV20-1	.	TRBJ1-2	.	CSARDLPLLSYTF	TGCAGTGCTAGAGATTTACCGCTTCTCAGCTACACCTTC
TRBV12-3/TRBV12-4	.	TRBJ2-3	many	CASSLAEWARGTDTQYF	TGTGCCAGCAGTTTAGCGGAGTGGGCACGGGGCACAGATACGCAGTATTTT
TRBV11-2	.	TRBJ2-1	few	CASSLVVEYNEQFF	TGTGCCAGCAGCTTAGTAGTAGAGTACAATGAGCAGTTCTTC
TRBV4-1	.	TRBJ1-5	.	CASSPGTKNQPQHF	TGCGCCAGCAGCCCGGGAACAAAGAATCAGCCCCAGCATTTT
TRBV28	TRBD2	TRBJ2-3	.	CASTAGGATDTQYF	TGTGCCAGCACTGCGGGGGGAGCCACAGATACGCAGTATTTT
TRBV6-2/TRBV6-3	.	TRBJ2-3	.	CASSYPTFADTQYF	TGTGCCAGCAGTTACCCGACGTTCGCAGATACGCAGTATTTT
TRBV29-1	.	TRBJ2-2	few	CSVFGETGELFF	TGCAGCGTTTTCGGGGAGACCGGGGAGCTGTTTTTT
TRBV7-6	TRBD1	TRBJ1-1	.	CASSFLEGQYEAFF	TGTGCCAGCAGCTTCTTAGAGGGACAGTACGAAGCTTTCTTT
TRBV10-3	TRBD2	TRBJ2-2	.	CAIGSSGGTGELFF	TGTGCCATCGGTTCTAGCGGGGGGACCGGGGAGCTGTTTTTT
TRBV5-1	.	TRBJ2-5	many	CASSLRGNPKETQYF	TGCGCCAGCAGCTTGCGGGGGAACCCGAAAGAGACCCAGTACTTC
TRBV19	.	TRBJ1-1	few	CASSMGGLGTEAFF	TGTGCCAGTAGTATGGGAGGGCTGGGCACTGAAGCTTTCTTT
TRBV20-1	TRBD1	TRBJ2-1	.	CSARSGTGENYNEQFF	TGCAGTGCTAGATCAGGGACAGGAGAAAACTACAATGAGCAGTTCTTC
TRBV20-1	.	TRBJ2-7	many	CSAQAAYEQYF	TGCAGTGCTCAGGCGGCCTACGAGCAGTACTTC
TRBV3-1	.	TRBJ2-2	.	CATNWGAKTGELFF	TGTGCCACCAACTGGGGGGCGAAAACCGGGGAGCTGTTTTTT